The rows below give T cell receptor beta chains drawn from one sample of a study of brain T cells in children with intractable seizures. Profiled with immunoSEQ multiplex PCR; TCRdb holds only in-frame clones, not every one. This sample has about 64,000 clones; roughly 95% occur once, and the top ten carry roughly 0.4%. The sequencing used peripheral blood, collected at surgery. These receptors were collected from a boy in the first two years of life with focal cortical dysplasia and intractable seizures. Each CDR3 is given with its conserved first and last residue. Each record gives: D gene, J gene, V gene, clone size, CDR3 protein, CDR3 DNA. D genes are given only for firm matches. Size is stated for part of the rows, as once, few or many counts, or as a class when the clone is expanded.

TRBD2,TRBJ2-1,TRBV28,NA,CASKWTSGVDEQFF,TGTGCCAGCAAATGGACTAGCGGGGTGGATGAGCAGTTCTTC
NA,TRBJ2-3,TRBV24-1,NA,CATSDFAPTDTQYF,TGTGCCACCAGTGATTTCGCTCCCACAGATACGCAGTATTTT
NA,TRBJ1-5,TRBV27,NA,CASSSQGQSNQPQHF,TGTGCCAGCAGTTCCCAAGGACAAAGCAATCAGCCCCAGCATTTT
NA,TRBJ2-6,TRBV28,NA,CASSLYPPGSPGANVLTF,TGTGCCAGCAGTTTATATCCACCAGGGAGTCCTGGGGCCAACGTCCTGACTTTC
NA,TRBJ2-7,TRBV5-1,NA,CASSLVDRSGEQYF,TGCGCCAGCAGCTTGGTCGACAGATCGGGAGAGCAGTACTTC
NA,TRBJ2-3,TRBV28,NA,CASSFLAEGTDTQYF,TGTGCCAGCAGTTTCTTGGCGGAGGGCACAGATACGCAGTATTTT
TRBD2,TRBJ2-7,TRBV6-5,NA,CASSYTSERGAYEQYF,TGTGCCAGCAGTTACACATCTGAGCGGGGGGCCTACGAGCAGTACTTC
NA,TRBJ2-7,TRBV6-5,NA,CASKDSFYEQYF,TGTGCCAGCAAGGACAGTTTCTACGAGCAGTACTTC
NA,TRBJ2-3,TRBV5-4,NA,CASSPPERKSTDTQYF,TGTGCCAGCAGCCCCCCCGAGAGGAAAAGCACAGATACGCAGTATTTT
NA,TRBJ2-3,TRBV28,NA,CASIPGVQGTDTQYF,TGTGCCAGCATCCCTGGGGTGCAGGGGACAGATACGCAGTATTTT
TRBD1,TRBJ2-3,TRBV7-9,NA,CASSTFNPGQGRRADTQYF,TGTGCCAGCAGCACCTTCAATCCGGGACAGGGGAGAAGGGCAGATACGCAGTATTTT
TRBD2,TRBJ2-1,TRBV13,NA,CASSLEVAGAPTAQFF,TGTGCCAGCAGCTTAGAAGTAGCGGGGGCCCCCACTGCGCAGTTCTTC
NA,TRBJ2-1,TRBV20-1,NA,CSARHYEQFF,TGCAGTGCTAGACACTATGAGCAGTTCTTC
NA,TRBJ2-1,TRBV19,NA,CASSVEQFF,TGTGCCAGTAGTGTTGAGCAGTTCTTC
NA,TRBJ1-5,TRBV21-1,NA,CASSYGRLNQPQHF,TGTGCCAGCAGCTATGGACGGTTAAATCAGCCCCAGCATTTT
TRBD1,TRBJ2-1,TRBV7-6,NA,CASSLRWGQGIEQFF,TGTGCCAGCAGCTTAAGGTGGGGACAGGGGATTGAGCAGTTCTTC
NA,TRBJ1-5,TRBV2,few,CASSDISNQPQHF,TGTGCCAGCAGTGACATTAGCAATCAGCCCCAGCATTTT
NA,TRBJ1-5,TRBV19,NA,CASRNLWQGNQPQHF,TGTGCCAGTAGAAATCTATGGCAGGGCAATCAGCCCCAGCATTTT
TRBD2,TRBJ2-5,TRBV20-1,NA,CSASAPSKTSGGEETQYF,TGCAGTGCTAGTGCCCCTTCCAAGACTAGCGGGGGGGAGGAGACCCAGTACTTC
NA,TRBJ2-3,TRBV19,NA,CASSIASGTDTQYF,TGTGCCAGTAGTATAGCTAGCGGCACAGATACGCAGTATTTT
NA,TRBJ1-3,TRBV5-4,NA,CASSLEGVSSGNTIYF,TGTGCCAGCAGCTTGGAGGGAGTCAGCTCTGGAAACACCATATATTTT
NA,TRBJ2-7,TRBV19,NA,CASSIAVASYEQYF,TGTGCCAGTAGTATAGCAGTAGCCTCCTACGAGCAGTACTTC
NA,TRBJ1-4,TRBV5-6,NA,CASSLLATNEKLFF,TGTGCCAGCAGCTTGCTCGCAACTAATGAAAAACTGTTTTTT
NA,TRBJ1-2,TRBV6-1,few,CASSEFATANYGYTF,TGTGCCAGCAGTGAATTTGCGACAGCTAACTATGGCTACACCTTC
NA,TRBJ1-1,TRBV15,NA,CATSRVDRTPRTEAFF,TGTGCCACCAGCAGAGTTGACAGGACCCCCCGTACTGAAGCTTTCTTT
TRBD1,TRBJ1-5,TRBV7-2,NA,CASSLVFSGGSNQPQHF,TGTGCCAGCAGCTTAGTTTTTTCAGGGGGTAGCAATCAGCCCCAGCATTTT
TRBD1,TRBJ1-1,TRBV9,NA,CASSSRDRGINTEAFF,TGTGCCAGCAGCTCGCGGGACAGGGGGATCAACACTGAAGCTTTCTTT
NA,TRBJ2-6,TRBV18,once,CASSPISPISGANVLTF,TGTGCCAGCTCACCAATTTCCCCGATATCTGGGGCCAACGTCCTGACTTTC
NA,TRBJ2-4,TRBV28,once,CASSRSLAKNIQYF,TGTGCCAGCAGTCGGTCACTAGCCAAAAACATTCAGTACTTC
NA,TRBJ2-3,TRBV10-1,NA,CASSDVGLATDTQYF,TGCGCCAGCAGTGATGTCGGATTAGCCACAGATACGCAGTATTTT
TRBD2,TRBJ2-5,TRBV3-1/TRBV3-2,NA,CASSQVYPAGGRETQYF,TGTGCCAGCAGCCAAGTATATCCGGCGGGGGGGCGAGAGACCCAGTACTTC
NA,TRBJ2-2,TRBV2,NA,CASSPENTGELFF,TGTGCCAGCAGCCCTGAGAACACCGGGGAGCTGTTTTTT
NA,TRBJ1-3,TRBV5-5,NA,CASSLYRSGNTIYF,TGTGCCAGCAGCTTATACAGATCTGGAAACACCATATATTTT
TRBD1,TRBJ1-2,TRBV5-1,NA,CASSLTRDRYYGYTF,TGCGCCAGCAGCTTGACCCGGGACAGGTACTATGGCTACACCTTC
TRBD1,TRBJ2-5,TRBV28,NA,CASRPQGDQETQYF,TGTGCCAGCAGGCCGCAGGGGGACCAAGAGACCCAGTACTTC
TRBD2,TRBJ2-5,TRBV11-3,NA,CASSLAGGSQETQYF,TGTGCCAGCAGCTTAGCGGGAGGGAGTCAAGAGACCCAGTACTTC
TRBD2,TRBJ2-1,TRBV5-4,NA,CASSSKAGGGGEQFF,TGTGCCAGCAGCTCAAAAGCGGGAGGTGGGGGTGAGCAGTTCTTC
NA,TRBJ2-2,TRBV6-4,NA,CAGVFFRAYDMGTGELFF,TGTGCCGGAGTGTTTTTCCGGGCCTATGATATGGGCACCGGGGAGCTGTTTTTT
NA,TRBJ2-6,TRBV15,NA,CATSRKQGFGANVLTF,TGTGCCACCAGCAGGAAACAGGGTTTTGGGGCCAACGTCCTGACTTTC
NA,TRBJ2-7,TRBV7-9,NA,CASSFPGLTYEQYF,TGTGCCAGCAGCTTCCCAGGACTTACCTACGAGCAGTACTTC
TRBD2,TRBJ2-1,TRBV4-1,NA,CASLGLAGGRAYEQFF,TGCGCCAGCCTGGGACTAGCGGGGGGAAGGGCCTATGAGCAGTTCTTC
NA,TRBJ2-1,TRBV14,NA,CASSQDLRNNEQFF,TGTGCCAGCAGCCAAGATTTACGAAACAATGAGCAGTTCTTC
TRBD1,TRBJ2-7,TRBV28,NA,CASSTIRRQGSFYEQYF,TGTGCCAGCAGCACGATCCGAAGACAGGGGAGTTTTTACGAGCAGTACTTC
TRBD1,TRBJ2-2,TRBV27,NA,CASSLYFRQGSTGELFF,TGTGCCAGCAGTTTATATTTTCGACAGGGGAGCACCGGGGAGCTGTTTTTT